A selection of T cell receptor beta chains follows, all from one sample in a study of blood T cell repertoires in COVID-19. Generated by immunoSEQ multiplex PCR, the TCRdb table keeps only in-frame clones and is missing some. The sample has fewer than 150,000 clones, about 86% seen once. The sequenced sample consisted of peripheral blood. The receptors derive from a human donor in a cohort sampled during active COVID-19. CDR3s include the opening cysteine and the closing phenylalanine or tryptophan. D genes are given only for firm matches. Clone size is given for some rows only: seen once, a few or many times, or a class if the clone is expanded.

>TRBV10-1|TRBJ2-3|NA|TRBD1
CASSESGQATGTQYF
TGCGCCAGCAGTGAGTCGGGACAGGCCACAGGTACGCAGTATTTT
>TRBV7-2|TRBJ2-1|NA|TRBD2
CASSPLGLAGGSEQFF
TGTGCCAGCAGCCCCTTGGGACTAGCGGGGGGGAGTGAGCAGTTCTTC
>TRBV27|TRBJ2-5|NA|NA
CASSLSAGSSGETQYF
TGTGCCAGCAGTTTATCGGCAGGCTCCTCGGGGGAGACCCAGTACTTC
>TRBV5-6|TRBJ1-1|NA|TRBD1
CASSLTGGTEAFF
TGTGCCAGCAGCTTAACAGGGGGCACTGAAGCTTTCTTT
>TRBV6-5|TRBJ1-6|once|TRBD1
CASSGTGTSSPLHF
TGTGCCAGCAGCGGGACAGGGACGTCCTCACCCCTCCACTTT
>TRBV2|TRBJ1-5|NA|NA
CATALLMGGQPQHF
TGTGCCACCGCTTTGCTCATGGGAGGTCAGCCCCAGCATTTT
>TRBV7-9|TRBJ1-4|few|TRBD1
CASSLALQGGNEKLFF
TGTGCCAGCAGCTTAGCTCTCCAGGGGGGTAATGAAAAACTGTTTTTT
>TRBV5-1|TRBJ2-5|NA|TRBD1
CASSLDRGQETQYF
TGCGCCAGCAGCTTGGACAGGGGGCAAGAGACCCAGTACTTC
>TRBV14|TRBJ2-7|NA|NA
CASSQGLRDEQYF
TGTGCCAGCAGCCAAGGCCTGAGGGACGAGCAGTACTTC
>TRBV7-9|TRBJ2-7|NA|TRBD1
CASSFRDSDYEQYF
TGTGCCAGCAGCTTCCGGGACAGCGACTACGAGCAGTACTTC
>TRBV28|TRBJ1-6|NA|NA
CASSSPYIVGASPLHF
TGTGCCAGCAGTTCCCCGTATATAGTGGGAGCTTCACCCCTCCACTTT
>TRBV18|TRBJ2-1|NA|TRBD1
CASSRDRYYNEQFF
TGTGCCAGCTCGCGGGACAGGTACTACAATGAGCAGTTCTTC
>TRBV12-5|TRBJ1-1|NA|TRBD1
CASGQTGGSMNTEAFF
TGTGCTAGTGGCCAGACAGGGGGCTCCATGAACACTGAAGCTTTCTTT
>TRBV11-3|TRBJ2-1|NA|TRBD1
CASSSDRGTYNEQFF
TGTGCCAGCAGCTCGGACAGGGGGACCTACAATGAGCAGTTCTTC
>TRBV3-1/TRBV3-2|TRBJ1-1|few|NA
CASSQGRGGGNTEAFF
TGTGCCAGCAGCCAAGGAAGAGGGGGTGGCAACACTGAAGCTTTCTTT
>TRBV6-6|TRBJ2-7|NA|TRBD1
CASSDRGRDSYEQYF
TGTGCCAGCAGTGACAGGGGCCGCGACTCCTACGAGCAGTACTTC
>TRBV11-3|TRBJ2-3|NA|NA
CASSLERPTDTQYF
TGTGCCAGCAGCTTGGAGCGCCCCACAGATACGCAGTATTTT
>TRBV19|TRBJ2-5|once|TRBD1
CASSPWDRAKTQYF
TGTGCCAGTAGTCCATGGGACAGGGCAAAGACCCAGTACTTC
>TRBV7-9|TRBJ1-2|NA|NA
CASSRDFYGYTF
TGTGCCAGCAGCAGGGACTTTTATGGCTACACCTTC
>TRBV5-4|TRBJ2-5|NA|TRBD1
CASSYRTGMIQYF
TGTGCCAGCAGCTACAGGACAGGGATGATCCAGTACTTC
>TRBV10-3|TRBJ2-1|NA|TRBD2
CAIKPTSGGAGGWDEQFF
TGTGCCATCAAACCGACTAGCGGGGGGGCAGGAGGATGGGATGAGCAGTTCTTC
>TRBV28|TRBJ2-5|once|NA
CASRVTGNQETQYF
TGTGCCAGCAGAGTGACAGGAAACCAAGAGACCCAGTACTTC
>TRBV20-1|TRBJ2-5|few|NA
CSASAETQYF
TGCAGTGCTAGTGCGGAGACCCAGTACTTC
>TRBV10-2|TRBJ1-5|NA|NA
CASSGTSNQPQHF
TGCGCCAGCAGTGGTACAAGCAATCAGCCCCAGCATTTT
>TRBV10-3|TRBJ1-6|NA|NA
CAISERRSGNSPLHF
TGTGCCATCAGTGAAAGGCGGTCGGGTAATTCACCCCTCCACTTT
>TRBV7-2|TRBJ1-6|NA|NA
CASSSGVSRQLSPLHF
TGTGCCAGCAGTTCGGGAGTCTCTCGTCAATTGTCACCCCTCCACTTT
>TRBV6-5|TRBJ2-1|few|NA
CASRPDWSSYNEQFF
TGTGCCAGCAGGCCGGACTGGAGCTCCTACAATGAGCAGTTCTTC